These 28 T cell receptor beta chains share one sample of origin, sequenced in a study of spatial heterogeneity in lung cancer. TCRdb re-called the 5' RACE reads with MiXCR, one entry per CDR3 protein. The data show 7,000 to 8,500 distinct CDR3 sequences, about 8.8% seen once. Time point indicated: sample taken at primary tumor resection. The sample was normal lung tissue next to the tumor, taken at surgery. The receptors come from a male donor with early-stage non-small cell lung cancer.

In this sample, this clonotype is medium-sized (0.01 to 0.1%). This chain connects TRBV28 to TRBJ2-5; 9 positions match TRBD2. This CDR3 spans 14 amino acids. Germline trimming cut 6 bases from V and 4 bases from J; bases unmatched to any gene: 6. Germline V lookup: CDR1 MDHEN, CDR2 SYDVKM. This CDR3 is CASSPLGLAETQYF. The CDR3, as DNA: TGTGCCAGCAGCCCCTTGGGACTAGCAGAGACCCAGTACTTC.

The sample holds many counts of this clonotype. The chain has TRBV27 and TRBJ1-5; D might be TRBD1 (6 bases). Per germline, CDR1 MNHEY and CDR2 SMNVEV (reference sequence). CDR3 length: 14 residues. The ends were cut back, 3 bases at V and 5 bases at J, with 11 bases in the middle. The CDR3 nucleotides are TGTGCCAGCAGTTTTGAGGGGGAGCATCAGCCCCAGCATTTT. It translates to CASSFEGEHQPQHF.

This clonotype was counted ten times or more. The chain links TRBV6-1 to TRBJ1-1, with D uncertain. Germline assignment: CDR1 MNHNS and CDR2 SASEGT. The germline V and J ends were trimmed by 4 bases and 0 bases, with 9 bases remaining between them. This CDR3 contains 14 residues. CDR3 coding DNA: TGTGCCAGCAGTGGATCGGCCTTGAACACTGAAGCTTTCTTT. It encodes CASSGSALNTEAFF.

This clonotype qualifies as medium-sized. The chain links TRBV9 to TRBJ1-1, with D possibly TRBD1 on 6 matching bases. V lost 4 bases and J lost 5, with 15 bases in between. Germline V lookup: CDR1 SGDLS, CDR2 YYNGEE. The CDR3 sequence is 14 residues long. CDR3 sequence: CASSSTGRRTEAFF. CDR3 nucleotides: TGTGCCAGCAGCTCCACAGGGAGAAGGACTGAAGCTTTCTTT.

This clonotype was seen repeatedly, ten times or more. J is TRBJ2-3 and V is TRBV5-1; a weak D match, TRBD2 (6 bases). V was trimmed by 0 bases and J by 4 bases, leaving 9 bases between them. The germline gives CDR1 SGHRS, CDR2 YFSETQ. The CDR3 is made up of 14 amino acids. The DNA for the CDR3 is TGCGCCAGCAGCTTGGCCGGGGAGGCAGATACGCAGTATTTT. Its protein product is CASSLAGEADTQYF.

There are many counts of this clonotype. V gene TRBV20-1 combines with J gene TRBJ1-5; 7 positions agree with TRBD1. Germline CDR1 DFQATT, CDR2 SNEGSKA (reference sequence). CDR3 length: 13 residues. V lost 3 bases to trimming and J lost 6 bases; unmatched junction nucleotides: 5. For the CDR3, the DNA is TGCAGTGCTAGGAATACAGGGGCTCAGCCCCAGCATTTT. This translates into CSARNTGAQPQHF.

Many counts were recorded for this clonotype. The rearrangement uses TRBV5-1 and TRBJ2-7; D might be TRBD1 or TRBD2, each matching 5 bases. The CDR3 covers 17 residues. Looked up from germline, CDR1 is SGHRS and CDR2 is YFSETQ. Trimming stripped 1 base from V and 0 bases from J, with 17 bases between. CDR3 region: CASSLNREGPYSYEQYF. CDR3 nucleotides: TGCGCCAGCAGCTTGAATAGAGAGGGGCCCTACTCCTACGAGCAGTACTTC.

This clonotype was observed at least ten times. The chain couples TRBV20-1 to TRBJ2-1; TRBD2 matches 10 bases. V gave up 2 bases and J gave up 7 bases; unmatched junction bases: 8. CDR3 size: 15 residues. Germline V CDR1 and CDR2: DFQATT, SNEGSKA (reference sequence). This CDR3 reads CSARPGLAPLNEQFF. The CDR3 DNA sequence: TGCAGTGCTAGACCGGGACTAGCGCCTCTTAATGAGCAGTTCTTC.

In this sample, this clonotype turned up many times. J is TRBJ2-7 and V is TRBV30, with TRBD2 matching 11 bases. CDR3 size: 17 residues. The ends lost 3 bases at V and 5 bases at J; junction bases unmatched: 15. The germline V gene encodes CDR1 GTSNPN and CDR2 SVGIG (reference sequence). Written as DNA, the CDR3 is TGTGCCTGGAGGTATACTAGCGGGAGTTCCGGTGTCCACGAGCAGTACTTC. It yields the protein CAWRYTSGSSGVHEQYF.

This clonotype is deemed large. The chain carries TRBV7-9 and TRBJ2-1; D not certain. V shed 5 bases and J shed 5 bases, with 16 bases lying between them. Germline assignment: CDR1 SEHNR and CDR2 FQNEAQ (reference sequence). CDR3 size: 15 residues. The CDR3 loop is CASSDSLAVHNEQFF. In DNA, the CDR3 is TGTGCCAGCAGCGACTCCCTGGCCGTTCACAATGAGCAGTTCTTC.

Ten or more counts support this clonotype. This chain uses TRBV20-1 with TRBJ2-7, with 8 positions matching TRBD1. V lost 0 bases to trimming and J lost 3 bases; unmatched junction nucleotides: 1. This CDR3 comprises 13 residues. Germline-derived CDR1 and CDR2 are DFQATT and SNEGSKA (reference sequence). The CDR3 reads CSARDGQGYEQYF. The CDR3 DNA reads TGCAGTGCTAGAGATGGACAGGGCTACGAGCAGTACTTC.

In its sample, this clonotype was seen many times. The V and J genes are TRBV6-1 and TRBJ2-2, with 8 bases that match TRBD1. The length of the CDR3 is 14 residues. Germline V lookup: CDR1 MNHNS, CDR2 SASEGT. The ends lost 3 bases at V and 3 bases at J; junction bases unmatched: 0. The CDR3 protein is CASSEGQDTGELFF. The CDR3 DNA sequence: TGTGCCAGCAGTGAGGGACAGGACACCGGGGAGCTGTTTTTT.

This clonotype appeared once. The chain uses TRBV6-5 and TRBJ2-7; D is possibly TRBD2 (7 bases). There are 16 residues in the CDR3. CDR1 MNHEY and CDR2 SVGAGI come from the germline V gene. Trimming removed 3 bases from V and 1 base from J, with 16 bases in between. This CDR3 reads CASSYAGGGTSYEQYF. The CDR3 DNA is TGTGCCAGCAGTTATGCCGGGGGAGGGACATCCTACGAGCAGTACTTC.

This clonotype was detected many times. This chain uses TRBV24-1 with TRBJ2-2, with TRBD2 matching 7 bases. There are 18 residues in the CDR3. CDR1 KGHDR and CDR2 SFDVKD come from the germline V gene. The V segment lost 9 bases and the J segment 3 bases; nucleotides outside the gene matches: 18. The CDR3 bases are TGTGCCACCCCTTTCGCGCGCGGGGGAAGAGCGGACACCGGGGAGCTGTTTTTT. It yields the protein CATPFARGGRADTGELFF.

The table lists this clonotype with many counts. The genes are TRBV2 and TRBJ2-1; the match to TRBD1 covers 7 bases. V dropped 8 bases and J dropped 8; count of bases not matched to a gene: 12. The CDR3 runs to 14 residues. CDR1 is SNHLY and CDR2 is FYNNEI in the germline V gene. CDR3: CASRLGQATYEQFF. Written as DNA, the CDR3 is TGTGCCAGCCGACTCGGACAGGCGACTTATGAGCAGTTCTTC.

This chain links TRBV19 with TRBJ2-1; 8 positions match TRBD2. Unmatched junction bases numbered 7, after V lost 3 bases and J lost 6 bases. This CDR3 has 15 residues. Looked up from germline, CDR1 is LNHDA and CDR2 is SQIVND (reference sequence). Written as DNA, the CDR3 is TGTGCCAGTAGTATGAGAGCGGGAGCCGGCAATGAGCAGTTCTTC. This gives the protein CASSMRAGAGNEQFF.

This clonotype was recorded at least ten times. CDR3 residues: CSVRRTGSNEQFF. CDR3 coding DNA: TGCAGCGTTCGTCGGACAGGGTCCAATGAGCAGTTCTTC. The chain combines TRBV29-1 with TRBJ2-1; 8 bases line up with TRBD1. The CDR3 loop spans 13 amino acids. The germline CDR1 and CDR2 sequences are SQVTM and ANQGSEA. With V trimmed by 5 bases and J by 6 bases, 6 bases remained unmatched.

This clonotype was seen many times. CDR3 amino acids: CASTTMDRKNSPLHF. The CDR3 nucleotides are TGTGCCAGCACCACGATGGACAGGAAGAATTCACCCCTCCACTTT. This sequence joins TRBV6-2 or TRBV6-3 and TRBJ1-6; 7 bases agree with TRBD1. This CDR3 is built from 15 residues. CDR1 is MNHEY, CDR2 SVGEGT, per germline. The trim removed 7 bases at V and 7 bases at J, leaving 10 bases unmatched.

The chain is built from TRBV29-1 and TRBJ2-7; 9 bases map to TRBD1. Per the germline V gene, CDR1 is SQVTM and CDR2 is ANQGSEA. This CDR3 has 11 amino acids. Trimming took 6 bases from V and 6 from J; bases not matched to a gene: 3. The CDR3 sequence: CSVGTGFEQYF. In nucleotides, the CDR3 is TGCAGCGTCGGGACAGGGTTCGAGCAGTACTTC.

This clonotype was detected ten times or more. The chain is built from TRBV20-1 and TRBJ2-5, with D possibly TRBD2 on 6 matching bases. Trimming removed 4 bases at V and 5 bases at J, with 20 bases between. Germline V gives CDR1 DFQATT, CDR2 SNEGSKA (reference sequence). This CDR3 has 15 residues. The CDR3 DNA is TGCAGTGCTAACTTCGCGGGGAATCCTGGCGAGACCCAGTACTTC. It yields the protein CSANFAGNPGETQYF.

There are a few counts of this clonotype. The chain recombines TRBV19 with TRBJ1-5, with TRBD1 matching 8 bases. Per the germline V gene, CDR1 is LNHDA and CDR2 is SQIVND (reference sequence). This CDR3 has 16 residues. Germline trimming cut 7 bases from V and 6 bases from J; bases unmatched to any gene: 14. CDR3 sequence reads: CASTPGSWTGFQPQHF. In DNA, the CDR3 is TGTGCCAGTACCCCCGGTTCGTGGACAGGGTTTCAGCCCCAGCATTTT.

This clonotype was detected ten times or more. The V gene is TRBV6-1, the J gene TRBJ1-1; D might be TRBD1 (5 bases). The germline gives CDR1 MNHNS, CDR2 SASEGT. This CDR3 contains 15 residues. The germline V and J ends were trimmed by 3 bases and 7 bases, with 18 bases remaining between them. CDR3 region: CASSDAVRVNGEAFF. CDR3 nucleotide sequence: TGTGCCAGCAGTGACGCTGTCAGGGTTAATGGTGAAGCTTTCTTT.

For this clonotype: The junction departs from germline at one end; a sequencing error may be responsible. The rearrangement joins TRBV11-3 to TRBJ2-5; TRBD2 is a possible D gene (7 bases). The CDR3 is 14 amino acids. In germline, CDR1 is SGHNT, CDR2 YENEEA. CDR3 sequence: CSSSLGGVRETQYF. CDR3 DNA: TGTTCCAGCAGCTTAGGGGGGGTTCGAGAGACCCAGTACTTC.

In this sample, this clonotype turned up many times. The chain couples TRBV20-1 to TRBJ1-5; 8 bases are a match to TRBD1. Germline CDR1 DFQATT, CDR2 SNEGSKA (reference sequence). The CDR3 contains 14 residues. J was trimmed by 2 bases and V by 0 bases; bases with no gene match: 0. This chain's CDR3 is CSAREDRGNQPQHF. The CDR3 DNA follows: TGCAGTGCTAGAGAGGACAGGGGCAATCAGCCCCAGCATTTT.

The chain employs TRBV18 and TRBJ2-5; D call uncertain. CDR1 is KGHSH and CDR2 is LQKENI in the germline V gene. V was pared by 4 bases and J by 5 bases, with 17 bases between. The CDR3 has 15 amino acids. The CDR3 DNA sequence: TGTGCCAGCTCACTCAATCCCCTACCCGCGGAGACCCAGTACTTC. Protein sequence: CASSLNPLPAETQYF.

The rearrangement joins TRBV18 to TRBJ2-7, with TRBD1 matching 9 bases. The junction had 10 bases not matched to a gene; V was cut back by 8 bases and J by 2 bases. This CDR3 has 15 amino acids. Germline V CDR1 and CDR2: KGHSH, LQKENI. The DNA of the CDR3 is TGTGCCAGCCGCCCCCCCGGACAGGGGCCCTACGAGCAGTACTTC. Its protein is CASRPPGQGPYEQYF.

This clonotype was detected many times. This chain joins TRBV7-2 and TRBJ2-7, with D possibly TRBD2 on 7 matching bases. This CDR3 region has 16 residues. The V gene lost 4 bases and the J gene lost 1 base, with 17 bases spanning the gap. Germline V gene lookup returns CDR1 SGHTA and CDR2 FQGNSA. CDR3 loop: CASSSGGGAGSYEQYF. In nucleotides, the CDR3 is TGTGCCAGCAGCTCCGGAGGGGGGGCCGGATCCTACGAGCAGTACTTC.

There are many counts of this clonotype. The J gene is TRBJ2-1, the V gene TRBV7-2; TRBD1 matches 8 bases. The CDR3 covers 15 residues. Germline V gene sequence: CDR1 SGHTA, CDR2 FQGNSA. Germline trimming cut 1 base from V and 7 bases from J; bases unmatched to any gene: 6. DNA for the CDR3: TGTGCCAGCAGCTTAGATTTCAGGGGGCGAAATGAGCAGTTCTTC. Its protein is CASSLDFRGRNEQFF.